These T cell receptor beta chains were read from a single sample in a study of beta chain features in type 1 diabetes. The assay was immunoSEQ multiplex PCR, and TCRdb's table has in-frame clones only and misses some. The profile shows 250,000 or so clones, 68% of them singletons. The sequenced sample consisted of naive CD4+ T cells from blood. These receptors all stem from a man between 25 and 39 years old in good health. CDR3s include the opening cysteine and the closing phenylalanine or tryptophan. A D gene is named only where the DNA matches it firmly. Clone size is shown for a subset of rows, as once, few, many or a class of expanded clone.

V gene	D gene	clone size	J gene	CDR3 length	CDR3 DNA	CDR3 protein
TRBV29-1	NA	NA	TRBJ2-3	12	TGCAGCGTTGCTAAACCCCCAGATACGCAGTATTTT	CSVAKPPDTQYF
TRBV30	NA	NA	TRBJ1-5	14	TGTGCCTCGAGAAGTGGGGGGGCAGGCCAGCCCCAGCATTTT	CASRSGGAGQPQHF
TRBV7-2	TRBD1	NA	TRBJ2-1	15	TGTGCCAGCAGCTACGACAGGGGTTCCTACAATGAGCAGTTCTTC	CASSYDRGSYNEQFF
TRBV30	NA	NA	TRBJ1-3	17	TGTGCCTGGAGTATGGCGTTTTTACATTACTCTGGAAACACCATATATTTT	CAWSMAFLHYSGNTIYF
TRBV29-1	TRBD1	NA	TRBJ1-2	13	TGCAGCGTGGAGGGACAGGGGGTTTATGGCTACACCTTC	CSVEGQGVYGYTF
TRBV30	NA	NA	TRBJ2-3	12	TGTGCCGGATCGGGCGTTTCAGATACGCAGTATTTT	CAGSGVSDTQYF
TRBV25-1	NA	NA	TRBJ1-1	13	TGTGCCAGCAGTGCTAGGGCGAACACTGAAGCTTTCTTT	CASSARANTEAFF
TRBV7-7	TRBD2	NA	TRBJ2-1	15	TGTGCCAGCAGCCGAAGCGGGGGGATTTACAATGAGCAGTTCTTC	CASSRSGGIYNEQFF
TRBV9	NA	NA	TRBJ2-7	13	TGTGCCAGCAGCGTAGGTGAGGGGTACGAGCAGTACTTC	CASSVGEGYEQYF
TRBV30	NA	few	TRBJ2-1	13	TGTGCCTGGAGTTCATCAGGAGTAAATGAGCAGTTCTTC	CAWSSSGVNEQFF
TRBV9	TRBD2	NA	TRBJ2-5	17	TGTGCCAGCAGCGTAGGAGATTGGACTAGCTCGGCAGAGACCCAGTACTTC	CASSVGDWTSSAETQYF
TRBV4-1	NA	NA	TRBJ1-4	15	TGCGCCAGCAGCCAGACGACTAGGCGGGATGAAAAACTGTTTTTT	CASSQTTRRDEKLFF
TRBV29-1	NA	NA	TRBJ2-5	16	TGCAGCGTTGAAGATCAGGACGCGCGGTGGATTGGGACCCAGTACTTC	CSVEDQDARWIGTQYF
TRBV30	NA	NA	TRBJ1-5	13	TGTGCCTGGAGTGCCCAGGGGCCTCAGCCCCAGCATTTT	CAWSAQGPQPQHF
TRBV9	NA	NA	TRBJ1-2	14	TGTGCCAGCAGCGTAGTCAGGGAGGCGGATGGCTACACCTTC	CASSVVREADGYTF
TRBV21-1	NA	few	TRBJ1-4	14	TGTGCCAGCGGACGGGCAGCTCAGTCGGGAAAACTGTTTTTT	CASGRAAQSGKLFF
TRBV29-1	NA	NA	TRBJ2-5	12	TGCAGCGTTCGAGAAGGCCAAGAGACCCAGTACTTC	CSVREGQETQYF
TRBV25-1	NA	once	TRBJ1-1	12	TGTGCCAGCAGTGAGGCAGGGCCTAAAGCTTTCTTT	CASSEAGPKAFF
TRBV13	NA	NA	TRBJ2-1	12	TGTGCCAGTCGTCGCGACAACAATGAGCAGTTCTTC	CASRRDNNEQFF